This T cell receptor (beta chain) was recorded in a study of PD-1 blockade in classical Hodgkin lymphoma. Each and every patient relapsed after autologous stem cell transplantation, and patients got differing brentuximab vedotin exposure. CDR1 MGHRA and CDR2 YSYEKL come from the germline V gene. This CDR3 contains 15 residues. Libraries were prepared by immunoSEQ multiplex PCR; TCRdb keeps only in-frame clonotypes and omits some of them. The sample carries around 25,000 clones, 67% recorded once. Turning to this clone: A junction end diverges from the germline sequence, so it may reflect a read error.

This TCR was recovered from a human donor with classical Hodgkin lymphoma. The chain is built from TRBV4-1 and TRBJ1-1; D is perhaps TRBD1 (5 bases). This material consisted of peripheral blood mononuclear cells (PBMCs), taken before the second cycle of nivolumab. The CDR3 region is CASSQDLGGLGGAFF. CDR3 DNA sequence: TGTGCCAGCAGCCAAGATCTGGGAGGCCTCGGGGGAGCTTTCTTT.